The source of this TCR beta chain is a study of blood T cell repertoires in COVID-19. Study-level information: The cDNA or gDNA used as material had been derived from T cells, B-cell-depleted T cells, or PBMCs.

Profiled with immunoSEQ multiplex PCR; TCRdb holds only in-frame clones, not every one. This table has roughly 200,000 clones, roughly 85% appearing once. V lost 3 bases, J lost 3 bases, and 24 bases lay in between. This CDR3 has 19 residues. CDR1 is LGHNA, CDR2 YNFKEQ, per germline. Participants spanned ages roughly 18 to 90 years and resided in roughly 22 US areas. Participant-given clinical history determined each cohort assignment. The sequencing input was PBMCs or T cells enriched from blood (not recorded which). The V call is TRBV4-2, the J call TRBJ2-4; D gene uncertain. This TCR came from a man in his forties who had recovered from COVID-19. The CDR3 is CASSQILVLRFLVKNIQYF. The CDR3 coding sequence is TGTGCCAGCAGCCAGATCTTAGTTTTGAGATTTTTGGTCAAAAACATTCAGTACTTC.